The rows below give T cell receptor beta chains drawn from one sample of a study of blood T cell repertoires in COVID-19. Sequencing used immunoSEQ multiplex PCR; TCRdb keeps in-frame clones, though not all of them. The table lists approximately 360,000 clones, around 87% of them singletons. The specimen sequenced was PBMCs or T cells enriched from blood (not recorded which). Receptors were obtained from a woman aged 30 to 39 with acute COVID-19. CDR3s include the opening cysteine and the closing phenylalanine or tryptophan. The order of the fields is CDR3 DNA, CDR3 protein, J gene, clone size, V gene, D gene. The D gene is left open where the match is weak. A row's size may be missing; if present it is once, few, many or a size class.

CDR3nt: TGTGCCAGCAGCTCTAGTAGCGGGGGGACCTCCTACGAGCAGTACTTC; CDR3aa: CASSSSSGGTSYEQYF; j_gene: TRBJ2-7; abundance: .; v_gene: TRBV7-2; d_gene: TRBD2
CDR3nt: TGTGCCACCAGTGATACCGGACTCGGCTACGAGCAGTACTTC; CDR3aa: CATSDTGLGYEQYF; j_gene: TRBJ2-7; abundance: .; v_gene: TRBV24-1; d_gene: .
CDR3nt: TGTGCCAGCAGTGAAACAGGGTGGCATTCACCCCTCCACTTT; CDR3aa: CASSETGWHSPLHF; j_gene: TRBJ1-6; abundance: .; v_gene: TRBV6-1; d_gene: .
CDR3nt: TGCGCCAGCAGCCTCCAGCCAGGGGACACCTACAATGAGCAGTTCTTC; CDR3aa: CASSLQPGDTYNEQFF; j_gene: TRBJ2-1; abundance: once; v_gene: TRBV4-1; d_gene: .
CDR3nt: TGTGCCAGCTCACCCTGGACAGGGGAACTGAACACTGAAGCTTTCTTT; CDR3aa: CASSPWTGELNTEAFF; j_gene: TRBJ1-1; abundance: .; v_gene: TRBV18; d_gene: TRBD1
CDR3nt: TGTGCCAGCAGTTACGGTGACAGGGGTATGGACGAGCAGTACTTC; CDR3aa: CASSYGDRGMDEQYF; j_gene: TRBJ2-7; abundance: .; v_gene: TRBV6-5; d_gene: TRBD1
CDR3nt: TGCGCCAGCCTCGAGAGCACGGGCTCCTACAATGAGCAGTTCTTC; CDR3aa: CASLESTGSYNEQFF; j_gene: TRBJ2-1; abundance: .; v_gene: TRBV5-1; d_gene: .
CDR3nt: TGTGCCAGCAGTTACCGTCAAAGCGGGGGGGCTCACGAGCAGTACTTC; CDR3aa: CASSYRQSGGAHEQYF; j_gene: TRBJ2-7; abundance: .; v_gene: TRBV6-5; d_gene: TRBD2
CDR3nt: TGCGCCAGCAGCCAAGGGGGGGCTAGGGATGAAAAACTGTTTTTT; CDR3aa: CASSQGGARDEKLFF; j_gene: TRBJ1-4; abundance: .; v_gene: TRBV5-1; d_gene: .
CDR3nt: TGTGCCAGCAGTTTACCCGGTTCTGAACTGAACACCGGGGAGCTGTTTTTT; CDR3aa: CASSLPGSELNTGELFF; j_gene: TRBJ2-2; abundance: .; v_gene: TRBV28; d_gene: .
CDR3nt: TGTGCCAGCAGTTCCGGGACAGGAAACACTGAAGCTTTCTTT; CDR3aa: CASSSGTGNTEAFF; j_gene: TRBJ1-1; abundance: few; v_gene: TRBV25-1; d_gene: TRBD1
CDR3nt: TGTGCCAGCAGCCAGAAGGGGCCGGATTCACCCCTCCACTTT; CDR3aa: CASSQKGPDSPLHF; j_gene: TRBJ1-6; abundance: .; v_gene: TRBV7-9; d_gene: .
CDR3nt: TGTGCCAGAAGGACCTCGGGTAGGACTGAAGCTTTCTTT; CDR3aa: CARRTSGRTEAFF; j_gene: TRBJ1-1; abundance: .; v_gene: TRBV5-3; d_gene: .
CDR3nt: TGTGCCAGCAGGCGAGGTCCAATGAACACTGAAGCTTTCTTT; CDR3aa: CASRRGPMNTEAFF; j_gene: TRBJ1-1; abundance: .; v_gene: TRBV27; d_gene: .
CDR3nt: TGCGCCAGCAGCATCGGTCTGACAGGGGGCCCTCTCTACGAGCAGTACTTC; CDR3aa: CASSIGLTGGPLYEQYF; j_gene: TRBJ2-7; abundance: few; v_gene: TRBV5-1; d_gene: TRBD1
CDR3nt: TGCGCCAGCAGCCCCCGGGGTAGTTCTAGCACAGATACGCAGTATTTT; CDR3aa: CASSPRGSSSTDTQYF; j_gene: TRBJ2-3; abundance: .; v_gene: TRBV5-1; d_gene: .
CDR3nt: TGTGCCAGCTCGGGGAAGGGGGCAGGAAACACCATATATTTT; CDR3aa: CASSGKGAGNTIYF; j_gene: TRBJ1-3; abundance: .; v_gene: TRBV6-5; d_gene: TRBD1
CDR3nt: TGTGCCAGCAGTGAATCCTCGGTGGGGCAGCTCTGGACTGAAGCTTTCTTT; CDR3aa: CASSESSVGQLWTEAFF; j_gene: TRBJ1-1; abundance: .; v_gene: TRBV6-1; d_gene: .
CDR3nt: TGTGCCAGCAGCCCCCGTGGGCCTCCCCCCGCCTGGAACACCGGGGAGCTGTTTTTT; CDR3aa: CASSPRGPPPAWNTGELFF; j_gene: TRBJ2-2; abundance: .; v_gene: TRBV11-2; d_gene: .
CDR3nt: TGTGCCAGCAGCTCGCCCAGAGCGAATGAAAAACTGTTTTTT; CDR3aa: CASSSPRANEKLFF; j_gene: TRBJ1-4; abundance: .; v_gene: TRBV7-8; d_gene: .
CDR3nt: TGTGCCACCAGTGGACAGGGGCCCGGCGTGGGTCGAGGGAGCAATCAGCCCCAGCATTTT; CDR3aa: CATSGQGPGVGRGSNQPQHF; j_gene: TRBJ1-5; abundance: .; v_gene: TRBV24-1; d_gene: TRBD1
CDR3nt: TGTGCCAGTAGGCCCGGGACAGTCTCCCCCTATGGCTACACCTTC; CDR3aa: CASRPGTVSPYGYTF; j_gene: TRBJ1-2; abundance: once; v_gene: TRBV19; d_gene: TRBD1
CDR3nt: TGTGCCAGCAGCTTAGATCAGGGTGAGCAGTTCTTC; CDR3aa: CASSLDQGEQFF; j_gene: TRBJ2-1; abundance: .; v_gene: TRBV11-2; d_gene: .
CDR3nt: TGTGCCAGCAGCTTAGACCGGGACAGGGCCGAAGAGACCCAGTACTTC; CDR3aa: CASSLDRDRAEETQYF; j_gene: TRBJ2-5; abundance: few; v_gene: TRBV7-9; d_gene: TRBD1
CDR3nt: TGTGCCAGCAGCTCCCCCCTGGCTAGCGGCAATGAGCAGTTCTTC; CDR3aa: CASSSPLASGNEQFF; j_gene: TRBJ2-1; abundance: .; v_gene: TRBV9; d_gene: TRBD2
CDR3nt: TGCGCCAGCAGCTTGGCCCACTCTGGGGCCAACGTCCTGACTTTC; CDR3aa: CASSLAHSGANVLTF; j_gene: TRBJ2-6; abundance: .; v_gene: TRBV5-1; d_gene: .
CDR3nt: TGTGCCACCAGCAGTCTCAATGAAAAACTGTTTTTT; CDR3aa: CATSSLNEKLFF; j_gene: TRBJ1-4; abundance: .; v_gene: TRBV15; d_gene: .
CDR3nt: TGCGCCAGCAGTGAGTCGATTCTGGGGGCCGACACTGAAGCTTTCTTT; CDR3aa: CASSESILGADTEAFF; j_gene: TRBJ1-1; abundance: once; v_gene: TRBV10-1; d_gene: .
CDR3nt: TGTGCCAGCAGCCCGGACAGAAACTATGGCTACACCTTC; CDR3aa: CASSPDRNYGYTF; j_gene: TRBJ1-2; abundance: .; v_gene: TRBV9; d_gene: .
CDR3nt: TGTGCCAGCAGTTACCAGGGTTCTCCTGACGGCTACACCTTC; CDR3aa: CASSYQGSPDGYTF; j_gene: TRBJ1-2; abundance: .; v_gene: TRBV6-5; d_gene: .
CDR3nt: TGCGCCAGCAGCTTACAGGGTATACACACTGAAGCTTTCTTT; CDR3aa: CASSLQGIHTEAFF; j_gene: TRBJ1-1; abundance: .; v_gene: TRBV5-1; d_gene: .
CDR3nt: TGCGCCAGCAGCTTGGTGACAGACTTTGAAGCTTTCTTT; CDR3aa: CASSLVTDFEAFF; j_gene: TRBJ1-1; abundance: .; v_gene: TRBV5-1; d_gene: .
CDR3nt: TGTGCCAGCAGCGGCCCAGCGTTAGAGCAGTTCTTC; CDR3aa: CASSGPALEQFF; j_gene: TRBJ2-1; abundance: .; v_gene: TRBV11-2; d_gene: .
CDR3nt: TGCGCCAGCAGCCAAGATACTAGCGGGGGAAATGAGCAGTTCTTC; CDR3aa: CASSQDTSGGNEQFF; j_gene: TRBJ2-1; abundance: .; v_gene: TRBV5-1; d_gene: TRBD2
CDR3nt: TGCGCCAGCAGCCAACAAGGACAGGGGGCTCTGTATTCACCCCTCCACTTT; CDR3aa: CASSQQGQGALYSPLHF; j_gene: TRBJ1-6; abundance: .; v_gene: TRBV4-3; d_gene: TRBD1
CDR3nt: TGCGCCAGCAGCCAAGATGGGAGCAGTCCAAATGAGCAGTTCTTC; CDR3aa: CASSQDGSSPNEQFF; j_gene: TRBJ2-1; abundance: few; v_gene: TRBV4-1; d_gene: .
CDR3nt: TGTGCCATCAGTGCCGGGACTAGCGGCCTCTACAATGAGCAGTTCTTC; CDR3aa: CAISAGTSGLYNEQFF; j_gene: TRBJ2-1; abundance: .; v_gene: TRBV10-3; d_gene: TRBD2
CDR3nt: TGTGCCACCAGTGAGGACAGGGGGGAAGCTTTCTTT; CDR3aa: CATSEDRGEAFF; j_gene: TRBJ1-1; abundance: .; v_gene: TRBV24-1; d_gene: TRBD1
CDR3nt: TGTGCCAGCAGTTGGGGGACAGCAGATACGCAGTATTTT; CDR3aa: CASSWGTADTQYF; j_gene: TRBJ2-3; abundance: .; v_gene: TRBV12-3/TRBV12-4; d_gene: TRBD1
CDR3nt: TGTGCCAGCAGTGAAGTGGGAGGACAGGGGGCGCGGTGGTCCTACGAGCAGTACTTC; CDR3aa: CASSEVGGQGARWSYEQYF; j_gene: TRBJ2-7; abundance: .; v_gene: TRBV6-1; d_gene: TRBD1
CDR3nt: TGTGCCAGCAGTGATGAGCAAGTCGGACTATATGGCTACACCTTC; CDR3aa: CASSDEQVGLYGYTF; j_gene: TRBJ1-2; abundance: .; v_gene: TRBV2; d_gene: .
CDR3nt: TGTGCCACCAGTGACACGGGACAGGGCAATGAGCAGTTCTTC; CDR3aa: CATSDTGQGNEQFF; j_gene: TRBJ2-1; abundance: .; v_gene: TRBV24-1; d_gene: TRBD1
CDR3nt: TGCAGTGCTAGTTGGGGGGATTATGGCTACACCTTC; CDR3aa: CSASWGDYGYTF; j_gene: TRBJ1-2; abundance: once; v_gene: TRBV20-1; d_gene: .
CDR3nt: TGTGCCAGCAGTTACCCAACGGGACAGGACCACAATGAGCAGTTCTTC; CDR3aa: CASSYPTGQDHNEQFF; j_gene: TRBJ2-1; abundance: .; v_gene: TRBV6-5; d_gene: TRBD1
CDR3nt: TGTGCCAGCAGTGAGTCACACAGGGAAACTGAAGCTTTCTTT; CDR3aa: CASSESHRETEAFF; j_gene: TRBJ1-1; abundance: few; v_gene: TRBV6-1; d_gene: .
CDR3nt: TGTGCCAGCAGCCTAACCGGGACAGGGGTGTCCTACGAGCAGTACTTC; CDR3aa: CASSLTGTGVSYEQYF; j_gene: TRBJ2-7; abundance: .; v_gene: TRBV4-2; d_gene: TRBD1
CDR3nt: TGTGCCAGCAGTTACCCAGGGGATAATTCACCCCTCCACTTT; CDR3aa: CASSYPGDNSPLHF; j_gene: TRBJ1-6; abundance: .; v_gene: TRBV6-2/TRBV6-3; d_gene: .
CDR3nt: TGCGCCAGCAGCAAGGGACAGGGGGCCCCCAGCTACGAGCAGTACTTC; CDR3aa: CASSKGQGAPSYEQYF; j_gene: TRBJ2-7; abundance: .; v_gene: TRBV5-1; d_gene: TRBD1
CDR3nt: TGTGCCAGCAGTTCGTCCCACGAGCAGTACTTC; CDR3aa: CASSSSHEQYF; j_gene: TRBJ2-7; abundance: .; v_gene: TRBV12-3/TRBV12-4; d_gene: .
CDR3nt: TGTGCCAGCAGCTTAGATTGGGTTGCGGGGGGGCGCTCCTACAATGAGCAGTTCTTC; CDR3aa: CASSLDWVAGGRSYNEQFF; j_gene: TRBJ2-1; abundance: .; v_gene: TRBV11-3; d_gene: TRBD2
CDR3nt: TGCGCCAGCAGCCCGGCAGGGGCAGGGGGTCCAACGAACACTGAAGCTTTCTTT; CDR3aa: CASSPAGAGGPTNTEAFF; j_gene: TRBJ1-1; abundance: .; v_gene: TRBV5-1; d_gene: TRBD1
CDR3nt: TGCGCCAGCAGCCAAGATATGACAGGGTCCCTGGGCTACACCTTC; CDR3aa: CASSQDMTGSLGYTF; j_gene: TRBJ1-2; abundance: .; v_gene: TRBV4-3; d_gene: TRBD1
CDR3nt: TGTGCCAGCAGCCCCCGACTAGCGGGCTACGAGCAGTACTTC; CDR3aa: CASSPRLAGYEQYF; j_gene: TRBJ2-7; abundance: .; v_gene: TRBV27; d_gene: TRBD2
CDR3nt: TGTGCCAGCTCACCTAACAGGGACCAGGGGGCTTTCTTT; CDR3aa: CASSPNRDQGAFF; j_gene: TRBJ1-1; abundance: .; v_gene: TRBV18; d_gene: .
CDR3nt: TGTGCCAGCAACCTCGACAGTGCCTATAATTCACCCCTCCACTTT; CDR3aa: CASNLDSAYNSPLHF; j_gene: TRBJ1-6; abundance: .; v_gene: TRBV7-9; d_gene: .
CDR3nt: TGCAGCGTAACAGGGGAGAACACTGAAGCTTTCTTT; CDR3aa: CSVTGENTEAFF; j_gene: TRBJ1-1; abundance: .; v_gene: TRBV29-1; d_gene: TRBD1
CDR3nt: TGTGCCAGCAGAGGTTGGGCTCACGAGCAGTACTTC; CDR3aa: CASRGWAHEQYF; j_gene: TRBJ2-7; abundance: .; v_gene: TRBV6-1; d_gene: .
CDR3nt: TGTGCCAGCAGTGAGACGGACAGGGTCCACTATGGCTACACCTTC; CDR3aa: CASSETDRVHYGYTF; j_gene: TRBJ1-2; abundance: .; v_gene: TRBV6-1; d_gene: TRBD1
CDR3nt: TGTGCCAGCAGCGTCAGACCGGGACATAATCATGGCTACACCTTC; CDR3aa: CASSVRPGHNHGYTF; j_gene: TRBJ1-2; abundance: .; v_gene: TRBV11-1; d_gene: .